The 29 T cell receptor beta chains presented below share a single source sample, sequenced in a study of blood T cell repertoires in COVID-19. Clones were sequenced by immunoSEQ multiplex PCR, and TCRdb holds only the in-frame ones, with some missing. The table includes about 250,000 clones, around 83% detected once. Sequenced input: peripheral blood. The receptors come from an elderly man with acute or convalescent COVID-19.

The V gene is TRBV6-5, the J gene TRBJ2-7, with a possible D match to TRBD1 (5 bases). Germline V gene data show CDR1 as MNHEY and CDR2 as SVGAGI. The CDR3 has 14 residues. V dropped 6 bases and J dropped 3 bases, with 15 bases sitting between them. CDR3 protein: CASRFATENYEQYF. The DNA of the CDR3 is TGTGCCAGCAGGTTTGCGACAGAAAACTACGAGCAGTACTTC.

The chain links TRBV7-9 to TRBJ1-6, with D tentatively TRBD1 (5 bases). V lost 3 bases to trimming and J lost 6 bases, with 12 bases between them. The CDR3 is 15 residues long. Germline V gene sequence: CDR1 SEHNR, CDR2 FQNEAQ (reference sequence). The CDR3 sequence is CASSFPQGGNSPLHF. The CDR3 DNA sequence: TGTGCCAGCAGCTTCCCCCAGGGAGGTAATTCACCCCTCCACTTT.

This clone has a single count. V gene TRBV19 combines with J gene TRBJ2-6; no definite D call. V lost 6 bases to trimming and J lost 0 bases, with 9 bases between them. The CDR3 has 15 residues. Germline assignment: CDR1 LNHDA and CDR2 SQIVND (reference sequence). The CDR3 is CASSLPSSGANVLTF. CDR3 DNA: TGTGCCAGTAGCCTACCAAGCTCTGGGGCCAACGTCCTGACTTTC.

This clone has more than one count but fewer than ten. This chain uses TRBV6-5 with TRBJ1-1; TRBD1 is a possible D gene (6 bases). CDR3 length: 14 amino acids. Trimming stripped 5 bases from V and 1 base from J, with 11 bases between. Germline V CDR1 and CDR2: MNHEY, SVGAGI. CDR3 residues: CASSLRGANTEAFF. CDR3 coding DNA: TGTGCCAGCAGTCTCAGGGGAGCGAACACTGAAGCTTTCTTT.

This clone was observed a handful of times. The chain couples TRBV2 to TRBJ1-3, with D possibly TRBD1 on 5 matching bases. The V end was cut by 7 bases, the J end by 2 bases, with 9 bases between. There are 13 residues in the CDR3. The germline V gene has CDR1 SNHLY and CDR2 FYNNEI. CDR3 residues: CASNRPPGNTIYF. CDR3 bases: TGTGCCAGCAACAGGCCACCTGGAAACACCATATATTTT.

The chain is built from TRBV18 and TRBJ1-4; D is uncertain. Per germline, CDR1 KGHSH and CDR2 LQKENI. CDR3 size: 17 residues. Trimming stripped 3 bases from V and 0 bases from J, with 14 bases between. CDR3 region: CASSPAVPSATNEKLFF. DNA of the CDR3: TGTGCCAGCTCACCGGCAGTCCCTTCTGCAACTAATGAAAAACTGTTTTTT.

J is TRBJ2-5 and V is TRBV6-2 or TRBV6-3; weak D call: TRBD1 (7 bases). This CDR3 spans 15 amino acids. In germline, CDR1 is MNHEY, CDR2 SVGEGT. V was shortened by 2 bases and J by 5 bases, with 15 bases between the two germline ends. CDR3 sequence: CASSYRRQGGETQYF. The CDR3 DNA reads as TGTGCCAGCAGTTACCGAAGGCAGGGGGGCGAGACCCAGTACTTC.

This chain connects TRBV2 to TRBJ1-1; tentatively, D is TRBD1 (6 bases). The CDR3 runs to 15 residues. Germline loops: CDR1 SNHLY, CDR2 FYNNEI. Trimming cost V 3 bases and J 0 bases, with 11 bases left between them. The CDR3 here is CASSERGLMNTEAFF. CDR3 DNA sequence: TGTGCCAGCAGTGAGCGGGGGCTCATGAACACTGAAGCTTTCTTT.

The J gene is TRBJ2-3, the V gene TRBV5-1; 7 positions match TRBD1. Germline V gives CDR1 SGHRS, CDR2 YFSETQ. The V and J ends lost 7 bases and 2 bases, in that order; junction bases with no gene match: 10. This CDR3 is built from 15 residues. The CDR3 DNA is TGCGCCAGCGCGGCTAAAACAGGGGACACAGATACGCAGTATTTT. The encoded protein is CASAAKTGDTDTQYF.

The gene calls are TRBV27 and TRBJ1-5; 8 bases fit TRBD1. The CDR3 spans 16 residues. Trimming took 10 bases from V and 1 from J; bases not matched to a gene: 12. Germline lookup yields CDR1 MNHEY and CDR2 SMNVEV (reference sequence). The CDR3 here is CATPGQEVWSNQPQHF. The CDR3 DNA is TGTGCCACCCCGGGACAGGAGGTGTGGAGCAATCAGCCCCAGCATTTT.

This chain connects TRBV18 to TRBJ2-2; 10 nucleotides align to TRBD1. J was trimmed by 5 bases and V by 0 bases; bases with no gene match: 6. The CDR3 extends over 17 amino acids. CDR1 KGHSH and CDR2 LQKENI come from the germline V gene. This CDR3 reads CASSPPTGTGATGELFF. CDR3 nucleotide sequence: TGTGCCAGCTCACCACCGACCGGGACAGGGGCGACCGGGGAGCTGTTTTTT.

DNA for the CDR3: TGCGCCAGCAGCCAAGGACAGATAGGATTCACCATATATTTT. Its translation is CASSQGQIGFTIYF. The V call is TRBV4-1, the J call TRBJ1-3, with D perhaps TRBD1 (5 bases). Trimming took 1 base from V and 9 from J, leaving 13 bases between them. There are 14 residues in the CDR3. CDR1 is MGHRA and CDR2 is YSYEKL in the germline V gene.

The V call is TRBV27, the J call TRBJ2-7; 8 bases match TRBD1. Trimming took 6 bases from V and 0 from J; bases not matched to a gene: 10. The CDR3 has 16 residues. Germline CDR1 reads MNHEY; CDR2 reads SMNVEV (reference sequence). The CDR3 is CASRQGQGPSSYEQYF. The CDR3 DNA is TGTGCCAGCAGACAAGGACAGGGTCCCAGCTCCTACGAGCAGTACTTC.

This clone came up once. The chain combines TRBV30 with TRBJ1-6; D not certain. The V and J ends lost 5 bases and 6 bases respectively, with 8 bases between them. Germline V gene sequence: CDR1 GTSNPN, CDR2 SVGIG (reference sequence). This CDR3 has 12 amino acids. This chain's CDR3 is CAWVNSNSPLHF. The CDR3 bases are TGTGCCTGGGTAAACTCTAATTCACCCCTCCACTTT.

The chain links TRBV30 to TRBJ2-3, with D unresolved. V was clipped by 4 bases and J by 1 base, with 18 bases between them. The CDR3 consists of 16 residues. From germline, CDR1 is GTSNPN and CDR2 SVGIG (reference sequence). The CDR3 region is CAWTRSPPLGTDTQYF. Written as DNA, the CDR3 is TGTGCCTGGACTAGGTCCCCCCCCCTGGGCACAGATACGCAGTATTTT.

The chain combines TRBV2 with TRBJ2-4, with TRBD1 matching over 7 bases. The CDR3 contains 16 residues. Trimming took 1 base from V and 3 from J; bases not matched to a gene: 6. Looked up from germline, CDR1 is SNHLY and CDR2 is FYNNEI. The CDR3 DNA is TGTGCCAGCAGTGAAGTACAGGGGATGGGCAAAAACATTCAGTACTTC. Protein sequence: CASSEVQGMGKNIQYF.

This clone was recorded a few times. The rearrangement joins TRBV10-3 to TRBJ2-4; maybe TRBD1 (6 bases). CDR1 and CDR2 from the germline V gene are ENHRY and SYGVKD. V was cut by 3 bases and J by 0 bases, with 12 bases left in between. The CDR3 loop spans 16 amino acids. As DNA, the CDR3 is TGTGCCATCAGTGACAGGGGTGCTGGAGCCAAAAACATTCAGTACTTC. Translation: CAISDRGAGAKNIQYF.

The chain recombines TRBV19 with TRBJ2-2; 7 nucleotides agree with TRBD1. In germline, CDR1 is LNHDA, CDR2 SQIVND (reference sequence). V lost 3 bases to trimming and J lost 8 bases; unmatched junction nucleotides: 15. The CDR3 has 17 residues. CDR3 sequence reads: CASSMFGTVPEVGELFF. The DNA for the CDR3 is TGTGCCAGTAGTATGTTTGGGACAGTCCCAGAGGTAGGGGAGCTGTTTTTT.

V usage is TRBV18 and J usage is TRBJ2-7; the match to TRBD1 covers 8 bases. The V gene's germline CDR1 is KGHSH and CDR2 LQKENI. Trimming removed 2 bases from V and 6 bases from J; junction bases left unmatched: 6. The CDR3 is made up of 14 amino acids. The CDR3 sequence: CASSPSGQGPEQYF. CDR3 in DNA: TGTGCCAGCTCACCATCCGGACAGGGTCCCGAGCAGTACTTC.

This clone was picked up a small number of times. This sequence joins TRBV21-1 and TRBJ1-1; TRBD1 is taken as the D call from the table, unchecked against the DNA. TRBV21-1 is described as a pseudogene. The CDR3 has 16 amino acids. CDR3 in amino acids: CASSKGDRAVGTEAFF. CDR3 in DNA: TGTGCCAGCAGCAAAGGAGACAGGGCAGTCGGGACTGAAGCTTTCTTT.

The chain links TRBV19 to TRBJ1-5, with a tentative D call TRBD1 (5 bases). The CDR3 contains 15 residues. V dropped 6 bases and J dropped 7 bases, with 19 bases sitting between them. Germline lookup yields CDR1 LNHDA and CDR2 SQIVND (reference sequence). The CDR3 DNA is TGTGCCAGTAGCCACGGCAGGGATAGAGAACAGCCCCAGCATTTT. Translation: CASSHGRDREQPQHF.

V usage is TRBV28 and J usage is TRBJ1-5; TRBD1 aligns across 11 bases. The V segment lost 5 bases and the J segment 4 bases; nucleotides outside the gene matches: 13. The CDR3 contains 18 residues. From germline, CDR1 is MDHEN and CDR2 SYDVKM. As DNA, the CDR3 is TGTGCCAGCAGTGACCCACCCCGAGGGACAGGGGGAAATCAGCCCCAGCATTTT. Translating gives CASSDPPRGTGGNQPQHF.

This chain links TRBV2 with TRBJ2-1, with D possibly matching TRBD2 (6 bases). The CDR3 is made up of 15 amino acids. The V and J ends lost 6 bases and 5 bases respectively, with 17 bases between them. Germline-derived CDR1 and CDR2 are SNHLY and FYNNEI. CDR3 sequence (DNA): TGTGCCAGCAGCCCTGAGCGGGCGATAAACAATGAGCAGTTCTTC. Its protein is CASSPERAINNEQFF.

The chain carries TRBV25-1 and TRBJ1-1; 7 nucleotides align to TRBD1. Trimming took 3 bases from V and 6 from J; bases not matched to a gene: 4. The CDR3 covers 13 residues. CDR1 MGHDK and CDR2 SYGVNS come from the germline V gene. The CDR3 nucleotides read TGTGCCAGCAGTGAGCCGGGACAGCCTGAAGCTTTCTTT. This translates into CASSEPGQPEAFF.

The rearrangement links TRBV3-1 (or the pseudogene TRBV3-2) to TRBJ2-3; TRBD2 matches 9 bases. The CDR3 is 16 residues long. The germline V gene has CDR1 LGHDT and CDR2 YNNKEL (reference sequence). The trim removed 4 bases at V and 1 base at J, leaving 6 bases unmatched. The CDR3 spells CASSRTAGGGTDTQYF. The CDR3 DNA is TGTGCCAGCAGCCGAACCGCGGGGGGGGGCACAGATACGCAGTATTTT.

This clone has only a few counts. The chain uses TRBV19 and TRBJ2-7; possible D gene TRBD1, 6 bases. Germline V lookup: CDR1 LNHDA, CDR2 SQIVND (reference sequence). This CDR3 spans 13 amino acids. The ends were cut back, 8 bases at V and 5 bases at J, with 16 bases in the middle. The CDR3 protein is CASSRGRIDEQYF. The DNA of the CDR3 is TGTGCCAGTTCCAGGGGAAGAATCGACGAGCAGTACTTC.

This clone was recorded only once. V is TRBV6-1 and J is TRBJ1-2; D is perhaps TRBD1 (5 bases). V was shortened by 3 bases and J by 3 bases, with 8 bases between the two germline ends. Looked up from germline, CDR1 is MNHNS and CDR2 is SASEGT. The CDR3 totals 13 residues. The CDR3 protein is CASSDREHYGYTF. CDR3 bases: TGTGCCAGCAGTGACAGGGAACACTATGGCTACACCTTC.

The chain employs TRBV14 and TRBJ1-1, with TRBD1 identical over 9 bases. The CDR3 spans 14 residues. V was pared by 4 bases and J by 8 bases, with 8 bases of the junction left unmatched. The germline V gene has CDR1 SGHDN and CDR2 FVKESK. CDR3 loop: CASSRDTGGSEAFF. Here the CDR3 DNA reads TGTGCCAGCAGCCGAGATACAGGGGGCTCCGAAGCTTTCTTT.

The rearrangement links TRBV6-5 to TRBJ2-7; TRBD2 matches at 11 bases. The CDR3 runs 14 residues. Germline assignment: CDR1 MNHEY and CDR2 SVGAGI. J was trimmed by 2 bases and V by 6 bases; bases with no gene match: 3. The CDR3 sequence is CASRTGLAAYEQYF. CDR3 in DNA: TGTGCCAGCAGGACGGGACTAGCGGCCTACGAGCAGTACTTC.